Shown below are 15 T cell receptor beta chains from a single sample sequenced in a study of T cell changes during pregnancy in multiple sclerosis. Assay: immunoSEQ multiplex PCR; the TCRdb copy retains only in-frame clones and omits some. The sample lists under 95,000 clones, around 95% occurring once. Sample: peripheral blood, taken in the second trimester of pregnancy. These receptors originate from a female donor in good health, enrolled as a control in a pregnancy study.

This rearrangement joins TRBV4-1 to TRBJ1-2; D not resolved. Germline V gene lookup returns CDR1 MGHRA and CDR2 YSYEKL. This CDR3 is built from 16 residues. Trimming took off 0 bases at V and 1 base at J, with 12 bases between the two ends. The CDR3, as DNA: TGCGCCAGCAGCCAAGATCGGGTCGGACTTAACTATGGCTACACCTTC. Amino acids: CASSQDRVGLNYGYTF.

V usage is TRBV4-3 and J usage is TRBJ2-7; D gene unclear. This CDR3 spans 15 amino acids. V shed 1 base and J shed 1 base, with 11 bases lying between them. Looked up from germline, CDR1 is LGHNA and CDR2 is YSLEER. The CDR3 DNA follows: TGCGCCAGCAGCCAAGGATACCTCCAGTCCTACGAGCAGTACTTC. Translated: CASSQGYLQSYEQYF.

V is TRBV27 and J is TRBJ1-2, with 8 bases lining up with TRBD1. There are 16 residues in the CDR3. Germline V gene data show CDR1 as MNHEY and CDR2 as SMNVEV (reference sequence). V was clipped by 4 bases and J by 1 base; unmatched bases: 8. In DNA, the CDR3 is TGTGCCAGCAGTTCGAGTTCAGGGGGCCTTAACTATGGCTACACCTTC. Translation: CASSSSSGGLNYGYTF.

The rearrangement links TRBV4-1 to TRBJ1-4; D gene ambiguous. The germline CDR1 and CDR2 sequences are MGHRA and YSYEKL. The CDR3 runs to 15 residues. Between the trimmed V and J ends, which lost 4 bases and 0 bases, there was a span of 9 bases. The CDR3 DNA sequence: TGCGCCAGCAGCCTCCTACGGGCAACTAATGAAAAACTGTTTTTT. This translates into CASSLLRATNEKLFF.

The chain is built from TRBV7-6 and TRBJ2-7; the D gene is possibly TRBD2 (6 bases). Germline V gives CDR1 SGHVS, CDR2 FNYEAQ. There are 13 residues in the CDR3. V was trimmed by 5 bases and J by 7 bases, leaving 15 bases between them. CDR3 nucleotide sequence: TGTGCCAGCAGCCGTACCATTGCGGGAGAGCAGTACTTC. As protein: CASSRTIAGEQYF.

CDR3 bases: TGTGCCAGTAGTCCGGGGACAGGGGATGGCTACACCTTC. Encoded protein: CASSPGTGDGYTF. The chain combines TRBV19 with TRBJ1-2, with TRBD1 matching 10 bases. Germline V gene sequence: CDR1 LNHDA, CDR2 SQIVND (reference sequence). The CDR3 spans 13 residues. The ends lost 5 bases at V and 6 bases at J; junction bases unmatched: 3.

The chain carries TRBV9 and TRBJ2-6, with a tentative D call TRBD1 (6 bases). The germline V gene has CDR1 SGDLS and CDR2 YYNGEE. Trimming removed 0 bases from V and 4 bases from J, with 17 bases in between. The CDR3 runs 18 residues. The CDR3 region has the DNA TGTGCCAGCAGCGTAGCTCTTCCAGGGGCTCTGGGGGCCAACGTCCTGACTTTC. This translates into CASSVALPGALGANVLTF.

The chain couples TRBV27 to TRBJ2-6, with TRBD1 as a possible D gene (6 bases). Trimming cost V 5 bases and J 2 bases, with 16 bases left between them. This CDR3 is 17 amino acids long. Per the germline V gene, CDR1 is MNHEY and CDR2 is SMNVEV (reference sequence). CDR3 in DNA: TGTGCCAGCAGTGACAAGACAGGTTGGCCTGGGGCCAACGTCCTGACTTTC. Translated, it gives CASSDKTGWPGANVLTF.

This rearrangement joins TRBV7-3 to TRBJ2-3; TRBD2 agrees at 7 bases. Trimming at V came to 5 bases and at J to 5 bases, leaving 10 bases not matched to a gene. CDR3 length equals 15 residues. The germline V gene has CDR1 SGHTA and CDR2 FQGTGA. CDR3 sequence (DNA): TGTGCCAGCAGCCGAGAGGCAGGGAGGGGAGATACGCAGTATTTT. It encodes CASSREAGRGDTQYF.

The chain has TRBV5-1 and TRBJ2-1; TRBD2 aligns across 16 bases. The CDR3 consists of 18 residues. The V and J ends lost 4 bases and 7 bases, in that order; junction bases with no gene match: 11. Per germline, CDR1 SGHRS and CDR2 YFSETQ. The CDR3 region is CASSPTGLAGGPWNEQFF. The CDR3 region has the DNA TGCGCCAGCAGCCCGACGGGACTAGCGGGGGGGCCTTGGAATGAGCAGTTCTTC.

Note on this clone: Other DNA variants within this sample encode the same CDR3. This chain uses TRBV5-1 with TRBJ1-1; D might be TRBD1 (6 bases). This CDR3 spans 12 amino acids. V was shortened by 0 bases and J by 11 bases, with 11 bases between the two germline ends. Germline CDR1 SGHRS, CDR2 YFSETQ. CDR3 sequence: CASSLEGRGAFF. The CDR3 bases are TGCGCCAGCAGCTTGGAGGGGAGGGGGGCTTTCTTT.

V usage is TRBV10-3 and J usage is TRBJ1-2; D not resolved. Trimming left V 4 bases short and J 4 bases short, with 10 bases between. Germline values: CDR1 ENHRY, CDR2 SYGVKD. This CDR3 has 13 amino acids. Here the CDR3 DNA reads TGTGCCATCAGTGGAGGTACTACCTATGGCTACACCTTC. Translated: CAISGGTTYGYTF.

V gene TRBV19 combines with J gene TRBJ1-1, with 8 bases aligning to TRBD1. The V and J ends lost 5 bases and 1 base, in that order; junction bases with no gene match: 9. The CDR3 is 16 amino acids. CDR1 and CDR2 (germline): LNHDA, SQIVND (reference sequence). CDR3 in amino acids: CASSQTGGRGNTEAFF. CDR3 coding DNA: TGTGCCAGTAGTCAAACAGGGGGAAGAGGGAACACTGAAGCTTTCTTT.

V usage is TRBV7-3 and J usage is TRBJ2-3, with TRBD2 matching 7 bases. Looked up from germline, CDR1 is SGHTA and CDR2 is FQGTGA. CDR3 length: 15 amino acids. V shed 4 bases, J shed 0 bases, and the junction held 4 bases outside the gene matches. CDR3 region: CASSSIAGSTDTQYF. Here the CDR3 DNA reads TGTGCCAGCAGCTCTATAGCGGGTAGCACAGATACGCAGTATTTT.

The rearrangement links TRBV19 to TRBJ1-2; a possible D gene is TRBD1 (6 bases). V dropped 5 bases and J dropped 4 bases, with 11 bases sitting between them. This CDR3 contains 13 residues. CDR1 LNHDA and CDR2 SQIVND come from the germline V gene (reference sequence). The DNA for the CDR3 is TGTGCCAGTAGTCAGGGGTTGATCTATGGCTACACCTTC. Protein sequence: CASSQGLIYGYTF.